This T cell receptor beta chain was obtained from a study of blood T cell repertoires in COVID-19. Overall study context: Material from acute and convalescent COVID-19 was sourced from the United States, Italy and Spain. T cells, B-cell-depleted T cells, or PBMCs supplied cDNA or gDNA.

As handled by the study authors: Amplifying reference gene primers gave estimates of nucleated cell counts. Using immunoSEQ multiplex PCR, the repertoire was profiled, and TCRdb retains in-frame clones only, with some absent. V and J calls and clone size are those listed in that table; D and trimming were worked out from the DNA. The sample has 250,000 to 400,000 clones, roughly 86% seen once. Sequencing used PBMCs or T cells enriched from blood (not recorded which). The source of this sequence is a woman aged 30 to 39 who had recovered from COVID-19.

CDR3 sequence: CSVGGQNSNQPQHF. As DNA, the CDR3 is TGCAGCGTTGGCGGACAAAATAGCAATCAGCCCCAGCATTTT. This chain uses TRBV29-1 with TRBJ1-5, with D possibly being TRBD1 (5 bases). The V gene's germline CDR1 is SQVTM and CDR2 ANQGSEA. Trimming took off 4 bases at V and 0 bases at J, with 10 bases between the two ends. The CDR3 is made up of 14 amino acids.